This TCR beta chain was observed in a study of blood T cell repertoires in COVID-19. The overall study: There were acute and convalescent COVID-19 samples, and they came from the United States, Italy and Spain.

Cohorts were assigned according to the clinical history that participants reported. Original methodology: For nucleated cells, counts were estimated from reference gene primer amplification. Generated by immunoSEQ multiplex PCR, the TCRdb table keeps only in-frame clones and is missing some. That table furnishes V, J and clone size, whereas the DNA furnished D and trimming. The sample yields approximately 180,000 clones, approximately 84% seen once. Germline CDR1 and CDR2: SGHKS and YYEKEE (reference sequence). The V gene end was trimmed by 0 bases and the J gene end by 0 bases; junction bases not matched to a gene: 3. This CDR3 is 15 amino acids long.

The sample comprised PBMCs or T cells enriched from blood (not recorded which). V and J are TRBV5-5 and TRBJ2-7, with 7 bases identical to TRBD2. This clonotype originated in a human donor with acute COVID-19. The donor label of this sample is uncertain. CDR3 bases: TGTGCCAGCAGCTTGGAATGGGGGGGCTCCTACGAGCAGTACTTC. Its protein is CASSLEWGGSYEQYF.